One sample yielded the 15 T cell receptor beta chains listed below, sequenced in a study of early T cells in non-severe SARS-CoV-2 infection. Using its own MiXCR run on the 5' RACE reads, TCRdb lists one record per CDR3 protein. The table lists 70,000 to 85,000 distinct CDR3 sequences, roughly 12% of them singletons, with about 7% in the top ten. Input material: whole blood. Receptor source: an adult who was a healthcare worker with PCR-confirmed SARS-CoV-2 infection or an uninfected control (not recorded which).

DNA for the CDR3: TGTGCCACCAGCAGGGACCTTCAAGAGACCCAGTACTTC. This encodes CATSRDLQETQYF. V usage is TRBV15 and J usage is TRBJ2-5; no firm D call. V shed 3 bases and J shed 2 bases, with 7 bases lying between them. CDR1 and CDR2 (germline): LNHNV, YYDKDF (reference sequence). The CDR3 runs to 13 residues. Using reference TRBV15 and TRBJ2-5 for the parts outside the CDR3, the full variable domain is DAMVIQNPRYQVTQFGKPVTLSCSQTLNHNVMYWYQQKSSQAPKLLFHYYDKDFNNEADTPDNFQSRRPNTSFCFLDIRSPGLGDTAMYLCATSRDLQETQYFGPGTRLLVL.

This clonotype has just a few counts. The chain's CDR3 is CSARDERQGAGEQFF. DNA of the CDR3: TGCAGTGCTAGAGATGAGAGACAGGGGGCAGGTGAGCAGTTCTTC. This chain links TRBV20-1 with TRBJ2-1; 10 bases match TRBD1. The CDR3 is made up of 15 amino acids. The germline V gene encodes CDR1 DFQATT and CDR2 SNEGSKA (reference sequence). After removal of 0 bases from V and 9 bases from J, the junction contained 8 bases not matched to a gene.

The CDR3 region is CASSQTSGRRDTQYF. CDR3 DNA sequence: TGCGCCAGCAGTCAGACTAGCGGGAGAAGAGATACGCAGTATTTT. The rearrangement joins TRBV5-1 to TRBJ2-3; 12 nucleotides agree with TRBD2. J lost 5 bases, V lost 5 bases, and 6 bases had no gene match. Germline V gives CDR1 SGHRS, CDR2 YFSETQ. This CDR3 contains 15 residues.

This clonotype was counted at least ten times. This chain links TRBV7-8 with TRBJ1-5; D is undetermined. The germline V gene encodes CDR1 SGHVS and CDR2 FQNEAQ. This CDR3 is built from 12 residues. The ends were cut back, 1 base at V and 10 bases at J, with 8 bases in the middle. The CDR3 here is CASSLELEPQHF. The CDR3 nucleotides read TGTGCCAGCAGCTTAGAACTGGAACCCCAGCATTTT.

The rearrangement links TRBV12-3 or TRBV12-4 to TRBJ2-2, with 8 bases matching TRBD2. This CDR3 region has 16 residues. V lost 4 bases and J lost 3; bases outside the gene matches: 7. In DNA form, the CDR3 reads TGTGCCAGCAGTTCGTATAGCGGGAAGTACACCGGGGAGCTGTTTTTT. It encodes CASSSYSGKYTGELFF.

This sequence joins TRBV5-1 and TRBJ2-5; 11 bases match TRBD2. The CDR3 runs 17 residues. The trim removed 4 bases at V and 1 base at J, leaving 9 bases unmatched. The germline CDR1 and CDR2 sequences are SGHRS and YFSETQ. CDR3 sequence (DNA): TGCGCCAGCAGCAGGCCGGGACTAGCGGTGGGCCAAGAGACCCAGTACTTC. Its translation is CASSRPGLAVGQETQYF.

This clonotype was seen more than once but under ten times. The chain carries TRBV7-2 and TRBJ2-3, with 8 bases aligning to TRBD2. The CDR3 is 15 residues long. V lost 2 bases, J lost 5 bases, and 6 bases stayed unmatched. Per the germline V gene, CDR1 is SGHTA and CDR2 is FQGNSA. CDR3 loop: CASSLSGSVVDTQYF. DNA of the CDR3: TGTGCCAGCAGCTTAAGCGGGAGTGTTGTAGATACGCAGTATTTT. Together with reference TRBV7-2 and TRBJ2-3, the CDR3 gives the full variable domain: GAGVSQSPSNKVTEKGKDVELRCDPISGHTALYWYRQSLGQGLEFLIYFQGNSAPDKSGLPSDRFSAERTGGSVSTLTIQRTQQEDSAVYLCASSLSGSVVDTQYFGPGTRLTVL.

Details on this clonotype: At one end the junction does not follow the germline gene, possibly because of a read error. The chain recombines TRBV20-1 with TRBJ2-7; perhaps D is TRBD1 or TRBD2 (6 bases each). Looked up from germline, CDR1 is DFQATT and CDR2 is SNEGSKA (reference sequence). This CDR3 region has 13 residues. The CDR3 coding sequence is TGCAGTGCTCTCGGCAGGGGAGGTTTCGAGCAGTACTTT. Amino acids: CSALGRGGFEQYF.

This clonotype showed up just a few times. The chain is built from TRBV5-4 and TRBJ1-1, with D uncertain. With 2 bases removed from V and 1 base from J, the gap between germline ends came to 9 bases. The germline gives CDR1 SGHNT, CDR2 YYREEE (reference sequence). The CDR3 loop spans 14 amino acids. The CDR3 reads CASSFTRWNTEAFF. The CDR3 nucleotides read TGTGCCAGCAGCTTCACCCGGTGGAACACTGAAGCTTTCTTT.

This rearrangement joins TRBV12-3 or TRBV12-4 to TRBJ2-1, with 7 nucleotides matching TRBD2. The CDR3 loop spans 14 amino acids. Trimming at V came to 3 bases and at J to 10 bases, leaving 9 bases not matched to a gene. The CDR3 bases are TGTGCCAGCAGTTTTGTCGCGGGAGATGGGGAGCAGTTCTTC. It yields the protein CASSFVAGDGEQFF.

This clonotype showed up just a few times. The rearrangement uses TRBV7-2 and TRBJ2-3, with TRBD1 matching over 10 bases. This CDR3 contains 17 residues. Germline CDR1 reads SGHTA; CDR2 reads FQGNSA. Unmatched junction bases numbered 9, after V lost 5 bases and J lost 1 base. The CDR3 nucleotides read TGTGCCAGCAGCGCCCGGCCCGGGACAGGGGGCACAGATACGCAGTATTTT. Translating it yields CASSARPGTGGTDTQYF.

The chain employs TRBV6-5 and TRBJ2-1; 7 bases are shared with TRBD2. With 6 bases clipped from V and 12 bases from J, the junction kept 17 bases outside the gene matches. The germline V gene encodes CDR1 MNHEY and CDR2 SVGAGI. This CDR3 is 15 amino acids long. The CDR3 region is CASSLSGTNNEWQFF. CDR3 DNA: TGTGCCAGCAGCCTAAGTGGGACTAACAATGAGTGGCAGTTCTTC.

This clonotype was picked up a small number of times. This rearrangement joins TRBV6-2 or TRBV6-3 to TRBJ2-5; D gene uncertain. Germline V gives CDR1 MNHEY, CDR2 SVGEGT. The CDR3 covers 14 residues. Trimming removed 3 bases from V and 4 bases from J, with 12 bases in between. CDR3 sequence reads: CASSYRMSTETQYF. The CDR3, as DNA: TGTGCCAGCAGTTATCGGATGAGCACAGAGACCCAGTACTTC.

Only a few counts were recorded for this clonotype. The chain couples TRBV6-6 to TRBJ2-7; 7 nucleotides match TRBD2. V dropped 2 bases and J dropped 3; count of bases not matched to a gene: 7. The CDR3 loop spans 15 amino acids. In germline, CDR1 is MNHNY, CDR2 SVGAGI (reference sequence). CDR3 DNA sequence: TGTGCCAGCAGTTACCCCGGGACTAACCACTACGAGCAGTACTTC. Translating it yields CASSYPGTNHYEQYF.

The chain uses TRBV29-1 and TRBJ2-1; a weak D match, TRBD2 (6 bases). CDR1 and CDR2 (germline): SQVTM, ANQGSEA. The CDR3 spans 11 residues. Trimming cost V 6 bases and J 9 bases, with 12 bases left between them. The CDR3 loop reads CSVGGPREQFF. CDR3 in DNA: TGCAGCGTGGGGGGACCCCGTGAGCAGTTCTTC.